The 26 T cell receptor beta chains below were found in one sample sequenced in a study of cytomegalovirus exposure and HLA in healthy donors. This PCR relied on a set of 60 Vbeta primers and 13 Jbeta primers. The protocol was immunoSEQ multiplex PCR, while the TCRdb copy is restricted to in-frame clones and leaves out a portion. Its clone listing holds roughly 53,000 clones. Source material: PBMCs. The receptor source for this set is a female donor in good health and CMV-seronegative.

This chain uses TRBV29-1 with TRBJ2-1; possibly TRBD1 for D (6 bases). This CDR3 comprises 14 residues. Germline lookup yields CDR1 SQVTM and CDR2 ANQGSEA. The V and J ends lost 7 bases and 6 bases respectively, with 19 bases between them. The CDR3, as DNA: TGCAGCGCCGAAGTGGGGGCCGGTGTCAATGAGCAGTTCTTC. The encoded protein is CSAEVGAGVNEQFF.

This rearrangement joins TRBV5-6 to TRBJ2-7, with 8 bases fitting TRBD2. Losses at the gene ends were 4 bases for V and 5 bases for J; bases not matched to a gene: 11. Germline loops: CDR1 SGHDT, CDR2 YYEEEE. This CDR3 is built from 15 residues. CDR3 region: CASSPETGTRHEQYF. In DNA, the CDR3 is TGTGCCAGCAGCCCCGAAACCGGGACTAGACACGAGCAGTACTTC. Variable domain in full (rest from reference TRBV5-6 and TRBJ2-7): DAGVTQSPTHLIKTRGQQVTLRCSPKSGHDTVSWYQQALGQGPQFIFQYYEEEERQRGNFPDRFSGHQFPNYSSELNVNALLLGDSALYLCASSPETGTRHEQYFGPGTRLTVT.

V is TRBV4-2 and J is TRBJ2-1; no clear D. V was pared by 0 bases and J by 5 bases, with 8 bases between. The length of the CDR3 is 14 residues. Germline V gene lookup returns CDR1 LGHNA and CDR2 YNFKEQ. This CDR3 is CASSQDPRNNEQFF. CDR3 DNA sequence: TGTGCCAGCAGCCAAGACCCCAGAAACAATGAGCAGTTCTTC.

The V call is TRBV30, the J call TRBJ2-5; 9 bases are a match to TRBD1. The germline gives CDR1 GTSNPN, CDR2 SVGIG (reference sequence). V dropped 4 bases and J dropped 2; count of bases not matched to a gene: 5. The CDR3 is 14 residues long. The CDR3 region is CAWNAGTGQETQYF. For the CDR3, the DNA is TGTGCCTGGAATGCCGGGACAGGGCAAGAGACCCAGTACTTC.

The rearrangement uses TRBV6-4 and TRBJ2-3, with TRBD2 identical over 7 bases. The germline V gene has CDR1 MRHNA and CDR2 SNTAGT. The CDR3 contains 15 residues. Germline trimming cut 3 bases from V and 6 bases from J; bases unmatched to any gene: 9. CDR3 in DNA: TGTGCCAGCAGTGAAAGTAGCGGGCCCGTGGATACGCAGTATTTT. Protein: CASSESSGPVDTQYF.

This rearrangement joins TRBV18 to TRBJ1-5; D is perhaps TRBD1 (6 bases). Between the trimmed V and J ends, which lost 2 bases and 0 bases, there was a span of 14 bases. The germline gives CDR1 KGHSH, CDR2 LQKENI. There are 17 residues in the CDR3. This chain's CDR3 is CASSPETRGTSNQPQHF. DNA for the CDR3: TGTGCCAGCTCACCAGAGACCAGGGGTACTAGCAATCAGCCCCAGCATTTT.

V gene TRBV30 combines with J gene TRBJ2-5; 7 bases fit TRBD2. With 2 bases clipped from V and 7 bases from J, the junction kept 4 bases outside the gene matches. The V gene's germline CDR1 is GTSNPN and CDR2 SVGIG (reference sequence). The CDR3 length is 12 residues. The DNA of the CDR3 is TGTGCCTGGAGTAGACTAGCTGGGACCCAGTACTTC. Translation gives CAWSRLAGTQYF.

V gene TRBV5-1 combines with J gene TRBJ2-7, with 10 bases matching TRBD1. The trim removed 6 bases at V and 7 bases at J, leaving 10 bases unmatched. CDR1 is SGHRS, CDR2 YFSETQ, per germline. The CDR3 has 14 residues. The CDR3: CASNPGTGAQEQYF. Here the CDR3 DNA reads TGCGCCAGCAACCCCGGGACAGGGGCCCAAGAGCAGTACTTC.

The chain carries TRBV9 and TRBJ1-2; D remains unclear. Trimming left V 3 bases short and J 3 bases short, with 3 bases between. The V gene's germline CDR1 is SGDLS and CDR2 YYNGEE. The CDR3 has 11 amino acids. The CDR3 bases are TGTGCCAGCAGCGGGCACTATGGCTACACCTTC. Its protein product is CASSGHYGYTF.

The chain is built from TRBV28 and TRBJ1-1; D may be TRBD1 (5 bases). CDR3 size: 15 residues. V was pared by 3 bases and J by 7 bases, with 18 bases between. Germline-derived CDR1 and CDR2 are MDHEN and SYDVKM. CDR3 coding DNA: TGTGCCAGCAGTTTTGGCAGGGTCGTCAGTAGTGAAGCTTTCTTT. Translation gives CASSFGRVVSSEAFF.

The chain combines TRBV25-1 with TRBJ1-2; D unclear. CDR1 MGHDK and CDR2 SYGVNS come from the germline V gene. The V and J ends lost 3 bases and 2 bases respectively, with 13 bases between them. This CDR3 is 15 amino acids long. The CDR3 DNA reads TGTGCCAGCAGTGACTCGGTGGAGGGAAACTATGGCTACACCTTC. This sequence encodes CASSDSVEGNYGYTF.

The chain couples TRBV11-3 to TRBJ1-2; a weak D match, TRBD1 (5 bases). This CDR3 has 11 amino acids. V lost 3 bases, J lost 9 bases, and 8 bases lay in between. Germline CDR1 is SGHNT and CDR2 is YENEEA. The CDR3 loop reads CASSFGGSYTF. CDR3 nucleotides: TGTGCCAGCAGCTTCGGGGGGAGCTACACCTTC. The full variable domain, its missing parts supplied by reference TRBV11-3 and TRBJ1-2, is EAGVVQSPRYKIIEKKQPVAFWCNPISGHNTLYWYLQNLGQGPELLIRYENEEAVDDSQLPKDRFSAERLKGVDSTLKIQPAELGDSAVYLCASSFGGSYTFGSGTRLTVV.

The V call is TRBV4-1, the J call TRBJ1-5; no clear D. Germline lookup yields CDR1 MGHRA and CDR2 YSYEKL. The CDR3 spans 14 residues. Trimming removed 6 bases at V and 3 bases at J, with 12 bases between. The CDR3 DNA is TGCGCCAGCAGGGGAGTCGGGGTCAATCAGCCCCAGCATTTT. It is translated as CASRGVGVNQPQHF.

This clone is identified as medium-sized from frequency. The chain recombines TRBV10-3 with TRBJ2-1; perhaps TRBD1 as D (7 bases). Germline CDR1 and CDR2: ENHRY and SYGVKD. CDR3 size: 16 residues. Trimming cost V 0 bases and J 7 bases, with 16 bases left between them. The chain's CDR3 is CAISESSVQGRNEQFF. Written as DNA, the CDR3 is TGTGCCATCAGTGAGTCGAGCGTACAGGGGAGGAATGAGCAGTTCTTC.

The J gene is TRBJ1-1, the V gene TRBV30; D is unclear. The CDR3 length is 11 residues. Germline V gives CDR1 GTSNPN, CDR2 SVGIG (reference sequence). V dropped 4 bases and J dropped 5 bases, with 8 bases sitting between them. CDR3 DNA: TGTGCCTGGACCCGGGAAACTGAAGCTTTCTTT. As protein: CAWTRETEAFF.

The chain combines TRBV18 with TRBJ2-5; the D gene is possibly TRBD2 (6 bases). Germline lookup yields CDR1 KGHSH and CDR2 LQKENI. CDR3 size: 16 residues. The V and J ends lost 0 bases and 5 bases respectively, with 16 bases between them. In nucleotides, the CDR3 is TGTGCCAGCTCACCACCTGACAGCCGTCGGGGGGAGACCCAGTACTTC. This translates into CASSPPDSRRGETQYF.

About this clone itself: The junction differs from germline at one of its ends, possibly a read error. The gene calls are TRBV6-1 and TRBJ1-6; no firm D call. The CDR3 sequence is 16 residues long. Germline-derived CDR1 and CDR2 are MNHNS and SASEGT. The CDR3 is CASSDGTQMTNSPLHF. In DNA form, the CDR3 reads TGTGCCAGCAGTGATGGTACTCAGATGACTAATTCACCCCTACACTTT.

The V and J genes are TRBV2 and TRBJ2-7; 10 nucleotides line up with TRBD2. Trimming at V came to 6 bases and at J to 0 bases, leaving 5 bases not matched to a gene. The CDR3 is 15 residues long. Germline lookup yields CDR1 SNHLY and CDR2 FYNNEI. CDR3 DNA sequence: TGTGCCAGCAGCGGGACTAGCGCCAGCTCCTACGAGCAGTACTTC. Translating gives CASSGTSASSYEQYF.

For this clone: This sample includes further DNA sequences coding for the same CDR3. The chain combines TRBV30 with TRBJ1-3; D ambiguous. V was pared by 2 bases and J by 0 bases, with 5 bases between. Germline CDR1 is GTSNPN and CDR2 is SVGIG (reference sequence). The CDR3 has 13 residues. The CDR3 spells CAWSLSSGNTIYF. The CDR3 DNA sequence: TGTGCCTGGAGTCTGTCCTCTGGAAACACCATATATTTT.

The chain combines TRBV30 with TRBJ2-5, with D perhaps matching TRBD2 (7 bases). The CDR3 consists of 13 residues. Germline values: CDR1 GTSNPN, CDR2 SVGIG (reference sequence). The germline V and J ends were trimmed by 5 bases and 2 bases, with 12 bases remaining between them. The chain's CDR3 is CAWGGGGQETQYF. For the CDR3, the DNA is TGTGCCTGGGGGGGAGGGGGGCAAGAGACCCAGTACTTC.

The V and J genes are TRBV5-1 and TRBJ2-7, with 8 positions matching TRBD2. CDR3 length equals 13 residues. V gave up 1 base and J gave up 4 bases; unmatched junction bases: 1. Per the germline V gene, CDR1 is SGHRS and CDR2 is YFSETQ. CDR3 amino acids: CASSLLAGYEQYF. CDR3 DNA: TGCGCCAGCAGCTTGTTAGCGGGGTACGAGCAGTACTTC.

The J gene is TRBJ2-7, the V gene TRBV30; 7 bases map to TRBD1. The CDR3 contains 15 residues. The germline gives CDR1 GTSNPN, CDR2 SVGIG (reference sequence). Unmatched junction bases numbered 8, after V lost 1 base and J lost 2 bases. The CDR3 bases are TGTGCCTGGAGTGCTGACAGGGCGATCGCCTACGAGCAGTACTTC. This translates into CAWSADRAIAYEQYF.

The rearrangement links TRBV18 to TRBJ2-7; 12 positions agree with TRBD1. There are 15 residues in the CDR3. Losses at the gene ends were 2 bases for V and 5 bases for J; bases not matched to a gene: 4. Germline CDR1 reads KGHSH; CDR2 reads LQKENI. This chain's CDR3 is CASSPKGQGADEQYF. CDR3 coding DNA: TGTGCCAGCTCACCAAAGGGACAGGGGGCTGACGAGCAGTACTTC.

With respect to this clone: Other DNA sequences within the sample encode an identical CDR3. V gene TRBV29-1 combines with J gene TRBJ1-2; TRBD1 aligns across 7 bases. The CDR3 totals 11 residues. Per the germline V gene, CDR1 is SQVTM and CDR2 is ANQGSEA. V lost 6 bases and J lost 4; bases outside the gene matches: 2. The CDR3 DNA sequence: TGCAGCGTGGGGACAGTCTATGGCTACACCTTC. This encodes CSVGTVYGYTF. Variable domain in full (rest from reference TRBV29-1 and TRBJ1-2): SAVISQKPSRDICQRGTSLTIQCQVDSQVTMMFWYRQQPGQSLTLIATANQGSEATYESGFVIDKFPISRPNLTFSTLTVSNMSPEDSSIYLCSVGTVYGYTFGSGTRLTVV.

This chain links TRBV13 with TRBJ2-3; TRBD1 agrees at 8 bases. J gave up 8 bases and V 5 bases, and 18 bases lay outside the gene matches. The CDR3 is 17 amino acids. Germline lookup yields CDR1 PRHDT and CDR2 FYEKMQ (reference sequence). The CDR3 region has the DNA TGTGCCAGCAGCCCCCGGCAGGGGGCTTCTCGTCTGGGTACGCAGTATTTT. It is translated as CASSPRQGASRLGTQYF.

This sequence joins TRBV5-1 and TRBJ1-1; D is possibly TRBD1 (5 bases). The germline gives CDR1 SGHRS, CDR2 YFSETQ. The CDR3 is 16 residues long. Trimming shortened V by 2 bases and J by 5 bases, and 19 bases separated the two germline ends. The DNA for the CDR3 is TGCGCCAGCAGCTTCCGGCAGGGTAGTTTGGGAACTGAAGCTTTCTTT. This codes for CASSFRQGSLGTEAFF.